Reported below is one T cell receptor beta chain. Its specificity is unknown. V dropped 1 base and J dropped 1 base, with 21 bases sitting between them. Germline assignment: CDR1 SGHRS and CDR2 YFSETQ. CDR3 size: 18 residues. Using 200 ng DNA, tens of thousands of T cell genomes, the sorted-subset replicate PCRs were run. TCRdb keeps only in-frame clones here, not all; method: immunoSEQ multiplex PCR. The sample has roughly 2.5 million clones; 90% to 95% are singletons. This sample is part of a study of shared clonotypes between healthy human individuals. General study points: The represented genetic and exposure-history diversity was limited by the small number of donors. Non-shared clonotypes displayed generation probabilities falling below those of clonotypes present in all four donors.

The chain links TRBV5-1 to TRBJ2-7, with a tentative D call TRBD2 (6 bases). The clonotype originates from a man younger than 30 in good health. The sequencing sample was made of naive CD4+ T cells sorted from blood. Subset specified: CD45RA+ positively selected. The CDR3 sequence is CASSLQSLASGGSYEQYF. CDR3 bases: TGCGCCAGCAGCTTGCAATCGCTAGCGTCTGGGGGGTCCTACGAGCAGTACTTC. Looking up the rest from reference TRBV5-1 and TRBJ2-7 gives the full variable domain: KAGVTQTPRYLIKTRGQQVTLSCSPISGHRSVSWYQQTPGQGLQFLFEYFSETQRNKGNFPGRFSGRQFSNSRSEMNVSTLELGDSALYLCASSLQSLASGGSYEQYFGPGTRLTVT.